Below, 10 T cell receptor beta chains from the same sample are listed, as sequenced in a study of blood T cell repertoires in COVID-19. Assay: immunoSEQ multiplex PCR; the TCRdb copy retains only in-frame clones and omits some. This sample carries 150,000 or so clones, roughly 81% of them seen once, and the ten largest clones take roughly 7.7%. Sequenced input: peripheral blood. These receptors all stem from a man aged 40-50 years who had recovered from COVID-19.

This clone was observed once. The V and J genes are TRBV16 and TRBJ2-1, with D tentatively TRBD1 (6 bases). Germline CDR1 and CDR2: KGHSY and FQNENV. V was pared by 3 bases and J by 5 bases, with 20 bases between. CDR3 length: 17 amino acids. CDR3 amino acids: CASSQQDAGAVNNEQFF. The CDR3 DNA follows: TGTGCCAGCAGCCAGCAGGACGCAGGGGCTGTAAACAATGAGCAGTTCTTC.

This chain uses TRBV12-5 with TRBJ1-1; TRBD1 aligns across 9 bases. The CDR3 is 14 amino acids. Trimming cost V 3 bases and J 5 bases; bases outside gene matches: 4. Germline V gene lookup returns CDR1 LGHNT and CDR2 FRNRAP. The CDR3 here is CASGLETGGTEAFF. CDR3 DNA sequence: TGTGCTAGTGGTTTAGAGACAGGGGGAACTGAAGCTTTCTTT.

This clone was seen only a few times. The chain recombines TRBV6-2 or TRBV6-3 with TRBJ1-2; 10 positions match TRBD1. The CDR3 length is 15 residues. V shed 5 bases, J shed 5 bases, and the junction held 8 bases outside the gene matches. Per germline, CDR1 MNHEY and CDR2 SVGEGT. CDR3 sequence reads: CASSPRDRGLYGYTF. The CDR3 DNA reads TGTGCCAGCAGTCCCCGGGACAGGGGACTATATGGCTACACCTTC.

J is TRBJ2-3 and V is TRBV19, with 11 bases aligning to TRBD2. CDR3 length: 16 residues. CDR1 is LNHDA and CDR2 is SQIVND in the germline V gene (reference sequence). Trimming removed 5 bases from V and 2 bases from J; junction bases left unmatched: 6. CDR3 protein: CASSEGLAVNTDTQYF. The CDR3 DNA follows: TGTGCCAGTAGTGAGGGACTAGCGGTGAACACAGATACGCAGTATTTT.

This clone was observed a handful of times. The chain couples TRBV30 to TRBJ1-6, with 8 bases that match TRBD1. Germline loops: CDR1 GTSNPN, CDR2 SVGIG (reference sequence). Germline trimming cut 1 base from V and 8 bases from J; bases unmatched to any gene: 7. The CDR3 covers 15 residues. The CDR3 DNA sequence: TGTGCCTGGAGTGAAGAACCGACAGGGGATTCACCCCTCCACTTT. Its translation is CAWSEEPTGDSPLHF.

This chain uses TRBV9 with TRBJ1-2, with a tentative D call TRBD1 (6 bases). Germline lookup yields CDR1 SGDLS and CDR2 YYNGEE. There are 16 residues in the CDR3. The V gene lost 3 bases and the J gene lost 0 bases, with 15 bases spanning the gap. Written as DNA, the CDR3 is TGTGCCAGCAGCGCGAGGGACATTCCAACTAACTATGGCTACACCTTC. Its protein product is CASSARDIPTNYGYTF.

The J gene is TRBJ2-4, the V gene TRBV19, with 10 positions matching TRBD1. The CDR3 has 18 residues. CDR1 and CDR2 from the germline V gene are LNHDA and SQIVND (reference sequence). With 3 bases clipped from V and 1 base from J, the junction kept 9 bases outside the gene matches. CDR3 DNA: TGTGCCAGTAGTATCGGGACAGGGGTAGCGGGCGCCAAAAACATTCAGTACTTC. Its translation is CASSIGTGVAGAKNIQYF.

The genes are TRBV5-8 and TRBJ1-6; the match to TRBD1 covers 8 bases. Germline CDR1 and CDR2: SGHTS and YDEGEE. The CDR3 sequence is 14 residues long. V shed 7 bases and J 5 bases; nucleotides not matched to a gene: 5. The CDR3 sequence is CASRTGGNNSPLHF. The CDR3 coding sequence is TGTGCCAGCCGTACAGGGGGTAATAATTCACCCCTCCACTTT.

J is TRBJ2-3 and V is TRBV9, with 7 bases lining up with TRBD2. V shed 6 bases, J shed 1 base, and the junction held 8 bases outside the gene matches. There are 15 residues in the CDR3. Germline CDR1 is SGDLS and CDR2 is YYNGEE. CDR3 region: CASTVGAGGTDTQYF. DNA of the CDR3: TGTGCCAGCACCGTCGGGGCGGGGGGCACAGATACGCAGTATTTT.

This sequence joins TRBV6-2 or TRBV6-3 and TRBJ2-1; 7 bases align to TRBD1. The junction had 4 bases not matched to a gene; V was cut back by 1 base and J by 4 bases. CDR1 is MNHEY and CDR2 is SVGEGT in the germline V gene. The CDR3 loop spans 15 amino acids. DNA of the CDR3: TGTGCCAGCAGTTACTTCTCACAGGGGTACAATGAGCAGTTCTTC. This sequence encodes CASSYFSQGYNEQFF.